This T cell receptor (beta chain) emerged from a study of cytomegalovirus exposure and HLA in healthy donors. The CDR3 totals 14 residues. V shed 1 base and J shed 8 bases, with 14 bases lying between them. Germline V gene sequence: CDR1 SEHNR, CDR2 FQNEAQ (reference sequence). PCR primers comprised 60 Vbeta and 13 Jbeta primers. Assay used: immunoSEQ multiplex PCR; TCRdb lists only in-frame clones, some missing. This sample has about 61,000 clones, with more than 70% found just once. The genes are TRBV7-9 and TRBJ1-2; tentatively, D is TRBD1 (5 bases). Sequencing was performed on PBMCs. The clonotype originates from a man aged 25-45 years in good health and CMV-seropositive. The CDR3 region has the DNA TGTGCCAGCAGCTTAGAAGGGCTGGCAGGGGGCTACACCTTC. It yields the protein CASSLEGLAGGYTF. Based on the CDR3 plus reference TRBV7-9 and TRBJ1-2, the full variable domain is DTGVSQNPRHKITKRGQNVTFRCDPISEHNRLYWYRQTLGQGPEFLTYFQNEAQLEKSRLLSDRFSAERPKGSFSTLEIQRTEQGDSAMYLCASSLEGLAGGYTFGSGTRLTVV.